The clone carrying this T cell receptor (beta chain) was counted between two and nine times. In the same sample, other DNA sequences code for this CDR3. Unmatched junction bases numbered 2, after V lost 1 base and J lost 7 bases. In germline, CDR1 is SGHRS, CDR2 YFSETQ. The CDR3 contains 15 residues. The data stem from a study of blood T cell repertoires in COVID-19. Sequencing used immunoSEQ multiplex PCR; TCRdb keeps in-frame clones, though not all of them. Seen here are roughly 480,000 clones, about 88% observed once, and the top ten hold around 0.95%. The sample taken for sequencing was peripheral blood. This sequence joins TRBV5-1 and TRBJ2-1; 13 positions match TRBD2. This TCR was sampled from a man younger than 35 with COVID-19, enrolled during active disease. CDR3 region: CASSLRTSGSNEQFF. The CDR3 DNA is TGCGCCAGCAGCTTGAGGACTAGCGGGAGTAATGAGCAGTTCTTC.